This T cell receptor beta chain was found in a study of T cell responses to AZD1222 COVID-19 vaccine. Overall study: Whether given at about 4 or about 12 weeks, second doses were pooled.

Findings and limits, study-wide: Mostly white British, mostly female donors; authors suggested clonal diversity may be underestimated. Nearly half of spike-specific TCRs reportedly target variant regions that are unmutated in the B.1.351 and B.1.1.7 variants. Spike-spanning, vaccine-associated CD4 TCRs were dominant at 160-218 and 743-854.

Trimming at V came to 0 bases and at J to 7 bases, leaving 11 bases not matched to a gene. Looked up from germline, CDR1 is MNHEY and CDR2 is SVGEGT. The CDR3 totals 17 residues. On this clone: As yet, its antigen is unknown.

Method: immunoSEQ multiplex PCR; TCRdb's copy keeps in-frame clones and lacks some. The sample has 90,000 to 120,000 clones, 75% to 90% seen once; the top ten hold approximately 4.3%. This chain links TRBV6-2 or TRBV6-3 with TRBJ1-5, with 8 bases that match TRBD1. The clonotype was recovered from an adult in good health. Specimen: peripheral blood, collected on day 0 of AZD1222 vaccination. CDR3 sequence: CASSYSAGGASRQPQHF. CDR3 sequence (DNA): TGTGCCAGCAGTTACTCGGCAGGGGGCGCGTCAAGACAGCCCCAGCATTTT.